What follows are 18 T cell receptor beta chains derived from one specimen sequenced in a study of cytomegalovirus exposure and HLA in healthy donors. PCR was performed using 60 Vbeta and 13 Jbeta primers. Clones were read by immunoSEQ multiplex PCR, and TCRdb kept only the in-frame ones, dropping some. This table has some 120,000 clones, roughly three quarters appearing once. Input material: PBMCs. The receptors derive from a man between 18 and 29 years old in good health and CMV-seronegative.

This chain joins TRBV2 and TRBJ1-4; 7 nucleotides line up with TRBD1. This CDR3 region has 15 residues. Trimming at V came to 6 bases and at J to 8 bases, leaving 12 bases not matched to a gene. Per the germline V gene, CDR1 is SNHLY and CDR2 is FYNNEI. The DNA for the CDR3 is TGTGCCAGCAGCCCGACAGGGTATGTAGGCGAAAAACTGTTTTTT. It specifies CASSPTGYVGEKLFF.

As to this clone: Germline and junction disagree at one end, which may indicate a read error. This chain uses TRBV7-9 with TRBJ1-5; 7 bases are shared with TRBD1. The CDR3 contains 16 residues. Germline V CDR1 and CDR2: SEHNR, FQNEAQ (reference sequence). CDR3 region: CSSSSHPGTAFQPQHF. The CDR3 DNA follows: TGTTCCAGCAGCTCCCATCCCGGGACAGCATTTCAGCCCCAGCATTTT.

The V call is TRBV6-5, the J call TRBJ2-7; the match to TRBD2 covers 9 bases. Germline CDR1 reads MNHEY; CDR2 reads SVGAGI. V shed 6 bases and J 3 bases; nucleotides not matched to a gene: 9. This CDR3 is built from 15 residues. In nucleotides, the CDR3 is TGTGCCAGCAGACGGACTAGCGTAACTCTCTACGAGCAGTACTTC. It codes for CASRRTSVTLYEQYF.

This rearrangement joins TRBV7-9 to TRBJ1-4; a weak D match, TRBD1 (5 bases). Trimming removed 1 base from V and 10 bases from J, with 13 bases in between. Germline V gene sequence: CDR1 SEHNR, CDR2 FQNEAQ (reference sequence). This CDR3 has 14 residues. The DNA for the CDR3 is TGTGCCAGCAGCTTAGTCCAAGCCCAGGGAAAACTGTTTTTT. Translated, it gives CASSLVQAQGKLFF. The variable domain in full, completed from reference TRBV7-9 and TRBJ1-4, reads DTGVSQNPRHKITKRGQNVTFRCDPISEHNRLYWYRQTLGQGPEFLTYFQNEAQLEKSRLLSDRFSAERPKGSFSTLEIQRTEQGDSAMYLCASSLVQAQGKLFFGSGTQLSVL.

This clone came up a few times. The chain uses TRBV30 and TRBJ1-3; TRBD1 might be the D (6 bases). Germline CDR1 and CDR2: GTSNPN and SVGIG (reference sequence). This CDR3 spans 14 amino acids. V lost 0 bases, J lost 2 bases, and 8 bases lay in between. The CDR3 here is CAWSVSGAGNTIYF. The CDR3 DNA reads TGTGCCTGGAGTGTCTCAGGGGCTGGAAACACCATATATTTT.

The DNA for the CDR3 is TGTGCCAGTAGGCCTTTTGGGGGCGCGGATCAGCCCCAGCATTTT. Its translation is CASRPFGGADQPQHF. The rearrangement joins TRBV19 to TRBJ1-5, with a tentative D call TRBD1 (6 bases). The CDR3 is made up of 15 amino acids. The ends were cut back, 6 bases at V and 5 bases at J, with 17 bases in the middle. From germline, CDR1 is LNHDA and CDR2 SQIVND (reference sequence).

This chain joins TRBV28 and TRBJ2-7; D call uncertain. Germline CDR1 MDHEN, CDR2 SYDVKM. This CDR3 is 17 amino acids long. V was pared by 1 base and J by 0 bases, with 16 bases between. The CDR3 bases are TGTGCCAGCAGTTTATATGGGCAGGCAATAGTCTCCTACGAGCAGTACTTC. Translation gives CASSLYGQAIVSYEQYF. Variable domain in full (rest from reference TRBV28 and TRBJ2-7): DVKVTQSSRYLVKRTGEKVFLECVQDMDHENMFWYRQDPGLGLRLIYFSYDVKMKEKGDIPEGYSVSREKKERFSLILESASTNQTSMYLCASSLYGQAIVSYEQYFGPGTRLTVT.

The chain recombines TRBV28 with TRBJ2-5; the match to TRBD1 covers 11 bases. The trim removed 3 bases at V and 4 bases at J, leaving 1 base unmatched. Germline V CDR1 and CDR2: MDHEN, SYDVKM. The CDR3 spans 14 residues. The chain's CDR3 is CASSFGTGGETQYF. The CDR3 nucleotides are TGTGCCAGCAGTTTCGGGACAGGGGGAGAGACCCAGTACTTC.

A single count supports this clone. The same CDR3 can be traced to other DNA sequences in this sample. This chain's CDR3 is CASSPGRDRVEKLFF. The CDR3 DNA reads TGCGCCAGCAGCCCTGGACGGGACAGGGTGGAAAAACTGTTTTTT. V gene TRBV5-1 combines with J gene TRBJ1-4; 9 bases line up with TRBD1. Germline loops: CDR1 SGHRS, CDR2 YFSETQ. J lost 8 bases, V lost 4 bases, and 9 bases had no gene match. This CDR3 has 15 amino acids.

This clone was observed a few times. CDR3 in DNA: TGTGCCAGCAGCTTGGGTAGAGCAACCCTCGGGGAGCAGTACTTC. It is translated as CASSLGRATLGEQYF. V usage is TRBV5-5 and J usage is TRBJ2-7; D unclear. The CDR3 loop spans 15 amino acids. V was trimmed by 0 bases and J by 7 bases, leaving 17 bases between them. The germline CDR1 and CDR2 sequences are SGHKS and YYEKEE (reference sequence).

The chain carries TRBV27 and TRBJ2-1; D unclear. The V end was cut by 7 bases, the J end by 5 bases, with 9 bases between. From germline, CDR1 is MNHEY and CDR2 SMNVEV (reference sequence). CDR3 size: 12 residues. For the CDR3, the DNA is TGTGCCAGCATCGGAGTTAACAATGAGCAGTTCTTC. It translates to CASIGVNNEQFF.

V is TRBV7-9 and J is TRBJ2-7; tentative D call: TRBD2 (5 bases). Per the germline V gene, CDR1 is SEHNR and CDR2 is FQNEAQ (reference sequence). Deletions cut 4 bases from V and 0 bases from J, with 13 bases between. This CDR3 has 15 residues. The CDR3 loop is CASSYTGTSSYEQYF. CDR3 coding DNA: TGTGCCAGCAGCTACACGGGCACTAGCTCCTACGAGCAGTACTTC.

This sequence joins TRBV5-1 and TRBJ2-3, with TRBD2 identical over 12 bases. This CDR3 contains 16 residues. The trim removed 0 bases at V and 5 bases at J, leaving 4 bases unmatched. Germline V CDR1 and CDR2: SGHRS, YFSETQ. The DNA of the CDR3 is TGCGCCAGCAGCTTGGGGCTAGCGGGAGGGGAAGATACGCAGTATTTT. Residues: CASSLGLAGGEDTQYF.

The rearrangement uses TRBV13 and TRBJ1-1; D remains ambiguous. The V gene lost 0 bases and the J gene lost 2 bases, with 7 bases spanning the gap. Germline CDR1 is PRHDT and CDR2 is FYEKMQ (reference sequence). This CDR3 comprises 14 residues. In DNA, the CDR3 is TGTGCCAGCAGCTTAGGTCGGGGAAACACTGAAGCTTTCTTT. Protein product: CASSLGRGNTEAFF.

This clone was picked up one time. The chain carries TRBV10-3 and TRBJ1-4, with D possibly TRBD1 on 5 matching bases. The CDR3 contains 15 residues. Germline V gene sequence: CDR1 ENHRY, CDR2 SYGVKD. Trimming stripped 2 bases from V and 7 bases from J, with 14 bases between. CDR3 protein: CAISEGAVLSEKLFF. The DNA for the CDR3 is TGTGCCATCAGTGAGGGGGCGGTTTTAAGTGAAAAACTGTTTTTT.

The rearrangement uses TRBV9 and TRBJ2-7; 10 bases line up with TRBD1. The CDR3 contains 15 residues. Germline values: CDR1 SGDLS, CDR2 YYNGEE. V shed 4 bases and J 3 bases; nucleotides not matched to a gene: 7. The CDR3, as DNA: TGTGCCAGCAGCCCAAGACAGGGGGCCTTCTACGAGCAGTACTTC. Protein product: CASSPRQGAFYEQYF.

J is TRBJ1-2 and V is TRBV30; 7 bases are a match to TRBD1. With V trimmed by 1 base and J by 6 bases, 5 bases remained unmatched. Germline V gives CDR1 GTSNPN, CDR2 SVGIG (reference sequence). The CDR3 runs to 13 residues. The CDR3 spells CAWSGGRGDGYTF. The CDR3 bases are TGTGCCTGGAGTGGGGGCAGGGGGGATGGCTACACCTTC. Complete variable domain (other parts from reference TRBV30 and TRBJ1-2): SQTIHQWPATLVQPVGSPLSLECTVEGTSNPNLYWYRQAAGRGLQLLFYSVGIGQISSEVPQNLSASRPQDRQFILSSKKLLLSDSGFYLCAWSGGRGDGYTFGSGTRLTVV.

In this sample, this clone turned up a few times. The rearrangement links TRBV28 to TRBJ1-5, with D unresolved. There are 12 residues in the CDR3. V shed 4 bases and J shed 5 bases, with 6 bases lying between them. Germline assignment: CDR1 MDHEN and CDR2 SYDVKM. CDR3 protein: CASSSIHQPQHF. The CDR3 nucleotides read TGTGCCAGCAGTTCTATCCATCAGCCCCAGCATTTT.